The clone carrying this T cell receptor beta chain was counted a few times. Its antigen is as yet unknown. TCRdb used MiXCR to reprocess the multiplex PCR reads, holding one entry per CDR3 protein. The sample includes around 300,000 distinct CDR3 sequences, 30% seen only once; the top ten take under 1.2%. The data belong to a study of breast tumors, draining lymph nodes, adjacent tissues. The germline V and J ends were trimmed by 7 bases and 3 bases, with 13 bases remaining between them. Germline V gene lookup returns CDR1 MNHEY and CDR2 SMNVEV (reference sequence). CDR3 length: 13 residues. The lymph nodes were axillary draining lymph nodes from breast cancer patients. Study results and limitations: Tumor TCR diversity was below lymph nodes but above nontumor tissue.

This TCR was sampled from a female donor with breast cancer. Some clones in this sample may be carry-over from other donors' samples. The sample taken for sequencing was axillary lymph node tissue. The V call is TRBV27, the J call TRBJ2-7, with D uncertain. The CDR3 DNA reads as TGTGCCAGCAAGGCGGTGGACCACTACGAGCAGTACTTC. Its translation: CASKAVDHYEQYF.